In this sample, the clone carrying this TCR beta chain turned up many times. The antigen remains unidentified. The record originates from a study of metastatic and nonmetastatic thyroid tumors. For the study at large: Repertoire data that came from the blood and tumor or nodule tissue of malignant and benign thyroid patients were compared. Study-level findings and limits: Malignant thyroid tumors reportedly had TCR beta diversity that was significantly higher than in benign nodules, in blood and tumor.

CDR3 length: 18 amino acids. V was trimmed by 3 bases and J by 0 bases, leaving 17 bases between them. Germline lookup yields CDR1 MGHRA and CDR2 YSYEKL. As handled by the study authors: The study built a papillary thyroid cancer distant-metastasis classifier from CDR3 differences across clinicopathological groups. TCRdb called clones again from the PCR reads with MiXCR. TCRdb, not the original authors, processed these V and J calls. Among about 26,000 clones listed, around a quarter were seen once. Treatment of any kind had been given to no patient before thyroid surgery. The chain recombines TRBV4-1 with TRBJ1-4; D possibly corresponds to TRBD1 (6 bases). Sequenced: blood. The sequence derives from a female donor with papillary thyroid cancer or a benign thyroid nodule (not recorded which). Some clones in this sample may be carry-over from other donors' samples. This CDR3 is CASSQQTRDITTNEKLFF. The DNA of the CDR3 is TGCGCCAGCAGCCAGCAGACCCGGGACATTACAACTAATGAAAAACTGTTTTTT.